One and the same sample provided the 2 T cell receptor beta chains below, sequenced in a study of T cell responses to AZD1222 COVID-19 vaccine. TCRdb keeps only in-frame clones here, not all; method: immunoSEQ multiplex PCR. The profile shows 75,000 to 90,000 clones, approximately 85% of them singletons. The starting material was peripheral blood, obtained 28 days after the second AZD1222 dose. These receptors were collected from an adult who received the AZD1222 COVID-19 vaccine.

In its sample, this clone was seen once. The CDR3 reads CSVSYTEAFF. DNA of the CDR3: TGCAGCGTGTCCTACACTGAAGCTTTCTTT. The chain has TRBV29-1 and TRBJ1-1, with no clear D. V was cut by 6 bases and J by 3 bases, with 5 bases left in between. The CDR3 extends over 10 amino acids. Germline CDR1 SQVTM, CDR2 ANQGSEA. The entire variable domain, with the rest obtained from reference TRBV29-1 and TRBJ1-1, is as follows: SAVISQKPSRDICQRGTSLTIQCQVDSQVTMMFWYRQQPGQSLTLIATANQGSEATYESGFVIDKFPISRPNLTFSTLTVSNMSPEDSSIYLCSVSYTEAFFGQGTRLTVV.

V and J are TRBV28 and TRBJ2-2; 9 bases line up with TRBD2. The CDR3 runs to 19 residues. Trimming cost V 4 bases and J 6 bases; bases outside gene matches: 18. Germline values: CDR1 MDHEN, CDR2 SYDVKM. CDR3 nucleotides: TGTGCCAGCAGTTCACCAAGCGGGGGGTCCCGTAATTGGGCCGGGGAGCTGTTTTTT. This sequence encodes CASSSPSGGSRNWAGELFF. The entire variable domain, with the rest obtained from reference TRBV28 and TRBJ2-2, is as follows: DVKVTQSSRYLVKRTGEKVFLECVQDMDHENMFWYRQDPGLGLRLIYFSYDVKMKEKGDIPEGYSVSREKKERFSLILESASTNQTSMYLCASSSPSGGSRNWAGELFFGEGSRLTVL.